This T cell receptor beta chain was sequenced in a study of blood T cells in healthy people across ages. The CDR3 is 14 residues long. The V gene's germline CDR1 is KGHDR and CDR2 SFDVKD. Trimming stripped 7 bases from V and 0 bases from J, with 9 bases between. Next came a second PCR, run for about 7 to 12 cycles, which used a sample-barcoded 5' primer along with a J-beta primer mix. TCRdb itself ran the 5' RACE reads through MiXCR, one entry per CDR3 protein. Of 550,000 to 600,000 distinct CDR3 sequences listed, 27% are singletons. The J gene is TRBJ2-1, the V gene TRBV24-1; tentatively, D is TRBD2 (5 bases). Sequences were obtained from blood. The sequence was collected from a woman aged 70-85 years in good health. DNA for the CDR3: TGTGCCACCAGCGGGGATAGCTCCTACAATGAGCAGTTCTTC. It specifies CATSGDSSYNEQFF.